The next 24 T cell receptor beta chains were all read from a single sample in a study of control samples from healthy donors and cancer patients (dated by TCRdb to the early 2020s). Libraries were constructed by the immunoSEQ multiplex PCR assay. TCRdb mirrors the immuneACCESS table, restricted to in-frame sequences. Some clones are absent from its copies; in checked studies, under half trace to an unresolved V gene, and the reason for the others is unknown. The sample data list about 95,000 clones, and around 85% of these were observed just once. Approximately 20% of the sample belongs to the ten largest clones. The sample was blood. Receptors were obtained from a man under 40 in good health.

The CDR3 nucleotides are TGCAGTGCTAGTGACCCCCCGCACACTGAAGCTTTCTTT. This codes for CSASDPPHTEAFF. The chain recombines TRBV20-1 with TRBJ1-1; D remains ambiguous. Germline loops: CDR1 DFQATT, CDR2 SNEGSKA (reference sequence). The V end was cut by 3 bases, the J end by 3 bases, with 11 bases between. The CDR3 covers 13 residues.

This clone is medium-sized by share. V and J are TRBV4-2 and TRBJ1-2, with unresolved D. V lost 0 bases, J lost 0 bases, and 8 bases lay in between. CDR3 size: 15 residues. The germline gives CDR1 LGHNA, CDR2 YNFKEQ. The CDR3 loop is CASSQEAQANYGYTF. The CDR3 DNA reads TGTGCCAGCAGCCAAGAAGCTCAAGCTAACTATGGCTACACCTTC.

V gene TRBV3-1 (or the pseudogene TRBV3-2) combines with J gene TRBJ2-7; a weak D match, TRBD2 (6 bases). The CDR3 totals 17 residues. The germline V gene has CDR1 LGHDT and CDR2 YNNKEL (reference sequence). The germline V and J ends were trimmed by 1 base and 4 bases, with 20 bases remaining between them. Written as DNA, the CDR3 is TGTGCCAGCAGCCAAGCGGAGGGGCGACCGTCCCCGTACGAGCAGTACTTC. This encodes CASSQAEGRPSPYEQYF.

The CDR3 is CASSIDRVKPQHF. Here the CDR3 DNA reads TGTGCCAGTAGTATAGACAGGGTAAAGCCCCAGCATTTT. The rearrangement links TRBV19 to TRBJ1-5, with D possibly matching TRBD1 (5 bases). V lost 0 bases and J 8 bases, leaving 8 bases between the germline ends. Germline assignment: CDR1 LNHDA and CDR2 SQIVND (reference sequence). This CDR3 has 13 residues.

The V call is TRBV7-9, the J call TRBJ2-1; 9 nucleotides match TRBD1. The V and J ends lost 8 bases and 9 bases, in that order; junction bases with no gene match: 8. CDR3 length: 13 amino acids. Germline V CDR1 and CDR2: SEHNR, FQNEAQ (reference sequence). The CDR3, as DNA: TGTGCCAGCGAAAGGACAGGGGCAGGTGAGCAGTTCTTC. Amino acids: CASERTGAGEQFF.

CDR3 loop: CASSDEGVYNEQFF. CDR3 nucleotides: TGTGCCAGCAGTGACGAGGGGGTCTACAATGAGCAGTTCTTC. This chain joins TRBV2 and TRBJ2-1; possibly TRBD1 for D (6 bases). CDR1 and CDR2 (germline): SNHLY, FYNNEI. The CDR3 has 14 residues. The germline V and J ends were trimmed by 3 bases and 3 bases, with 9 bases remaining between them.

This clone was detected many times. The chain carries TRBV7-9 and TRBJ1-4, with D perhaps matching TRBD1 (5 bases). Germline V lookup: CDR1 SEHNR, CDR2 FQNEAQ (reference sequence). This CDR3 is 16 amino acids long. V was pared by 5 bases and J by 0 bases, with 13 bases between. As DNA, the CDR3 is TGTGCCAGCAGCCAGGGACGGCACGCAACTAATGAAAAACTGTTTTTT. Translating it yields CASSQGRHATNEKLFF.

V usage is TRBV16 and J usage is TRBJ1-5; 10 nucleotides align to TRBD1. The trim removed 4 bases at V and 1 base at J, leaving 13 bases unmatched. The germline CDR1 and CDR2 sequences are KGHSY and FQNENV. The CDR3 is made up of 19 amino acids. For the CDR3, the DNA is TGTGCCAGCAGCCTGCTAAAATCGGGGACAGGGGAGAGCAATCAGCCCCAGCATTTT. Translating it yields CASSLLKSGTGESNQPQHF.

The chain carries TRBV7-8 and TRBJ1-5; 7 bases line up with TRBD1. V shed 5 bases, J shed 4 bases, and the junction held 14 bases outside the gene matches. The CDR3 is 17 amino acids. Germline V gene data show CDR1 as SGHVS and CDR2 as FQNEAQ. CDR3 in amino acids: CASSAYRGGGRNQPQHF. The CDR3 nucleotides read TGTGCCAGCAGCGCCTACAGGGGCGGCGGTCGGAATCAGCCCCAGCATTTT.

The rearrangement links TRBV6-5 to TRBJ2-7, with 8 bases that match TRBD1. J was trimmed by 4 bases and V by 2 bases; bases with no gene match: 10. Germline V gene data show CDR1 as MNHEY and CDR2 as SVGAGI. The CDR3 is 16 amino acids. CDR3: CASSYGGQGASYEQYF. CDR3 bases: TGTGCCAGCAGTTACGGCGGGCAGGGGGCATCGTACGAGCAGTACTTC.

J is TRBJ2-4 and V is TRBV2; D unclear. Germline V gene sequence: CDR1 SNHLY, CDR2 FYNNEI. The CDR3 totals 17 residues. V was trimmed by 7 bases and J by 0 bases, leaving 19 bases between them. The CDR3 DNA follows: TGTGCCAGCAATGTGGACCTTACGATGCTAGCCAAAAACATTCAGTACTTC. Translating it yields CASNVDLTMLAKNIQYF.

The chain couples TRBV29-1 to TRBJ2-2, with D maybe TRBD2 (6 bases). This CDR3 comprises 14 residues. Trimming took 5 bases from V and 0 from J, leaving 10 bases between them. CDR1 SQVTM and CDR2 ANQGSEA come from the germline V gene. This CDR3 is CSVMGTPNTGELFF. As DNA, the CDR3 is TGCAGCGTTATGGGGACTCCGAACACCGGGGAGCTGTTTTTT.

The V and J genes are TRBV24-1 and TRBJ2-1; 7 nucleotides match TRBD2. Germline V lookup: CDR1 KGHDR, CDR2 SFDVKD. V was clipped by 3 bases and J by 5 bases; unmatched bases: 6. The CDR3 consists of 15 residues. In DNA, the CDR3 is TGTGCCACCAGTGATACGGGAGGACAACACAATGAGCAGTTCTTC. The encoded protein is CATSDTGGQHNEQFF.

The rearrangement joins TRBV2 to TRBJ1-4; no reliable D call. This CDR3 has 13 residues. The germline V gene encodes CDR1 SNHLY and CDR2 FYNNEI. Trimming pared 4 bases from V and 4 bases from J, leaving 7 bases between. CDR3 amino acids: CASSGFSNEKLFF. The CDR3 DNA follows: TGTGCCAGCAGTGGTTTCAGTAATGAAAAACTGTTTTTT.

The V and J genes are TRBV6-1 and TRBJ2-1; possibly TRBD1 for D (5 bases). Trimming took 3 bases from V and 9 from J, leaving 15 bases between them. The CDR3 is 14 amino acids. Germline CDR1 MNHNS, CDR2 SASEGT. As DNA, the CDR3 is TGTGCCAGCAGTGAGGGTTCTCAGGGCGGTGAGCAGTTCTTC. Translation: CASSEGSQGGEQFF.

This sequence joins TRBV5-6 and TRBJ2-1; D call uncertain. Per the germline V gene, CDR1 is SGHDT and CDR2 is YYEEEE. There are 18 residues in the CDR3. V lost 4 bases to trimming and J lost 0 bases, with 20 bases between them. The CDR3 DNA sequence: TGTGCCAGCAGCCGATTATCGACTCTGCAGAGCTCCTACAATGAGCAGTTCTTC. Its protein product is CASSRLSTLQSSYNEQFF. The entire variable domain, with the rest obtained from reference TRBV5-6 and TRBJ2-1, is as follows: DAGVTQSPTHLIKTRGQQVTLRCSPKSGHDTVSWYQQALGQGPQFIFQYYEEEERQRGNFPDRFSGHQFPNYSSELNVNALLLGDSALYLCASSRLSTLQSSYNEQFFGPGTRLTVL.

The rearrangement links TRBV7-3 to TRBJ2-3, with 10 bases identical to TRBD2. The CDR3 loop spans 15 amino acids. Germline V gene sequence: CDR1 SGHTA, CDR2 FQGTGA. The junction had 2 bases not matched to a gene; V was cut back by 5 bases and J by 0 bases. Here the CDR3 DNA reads TGTGCCAGCAGCGGTAGCGGGGGGAGCACAGATACGCAGTATTTT. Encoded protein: CASSGSGGSTDTQYF. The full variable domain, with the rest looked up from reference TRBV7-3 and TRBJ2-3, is GAGVSQTPSNKVTEKGKYVELRCDPISGHTALYWYRQSLGQGPEFLIYFQGTGAADDSGLPNDRFFAVRPEGSVSTLKIQRTERGDSAVYLCASSGSGGSTDTQYFGPGTRLTVL.

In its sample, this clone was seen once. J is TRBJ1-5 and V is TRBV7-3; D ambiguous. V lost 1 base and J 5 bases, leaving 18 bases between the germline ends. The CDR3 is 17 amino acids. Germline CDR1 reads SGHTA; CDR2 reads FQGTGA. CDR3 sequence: CASSLIERPQSDQPQHF. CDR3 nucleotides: TGTGCCAGCAGCTTAATAGAGAGGCCACAGTCGGATCAGCCCCAGCATTTT.

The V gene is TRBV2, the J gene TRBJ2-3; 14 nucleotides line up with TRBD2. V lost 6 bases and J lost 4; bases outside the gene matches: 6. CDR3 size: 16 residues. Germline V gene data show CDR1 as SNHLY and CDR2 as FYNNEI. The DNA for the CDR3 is TGTGCCAGCAGCGGGGGACTAGCGGGGGCCGCAGATACGCAGTATTTT. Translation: CASSGGLAGAADTQYF.

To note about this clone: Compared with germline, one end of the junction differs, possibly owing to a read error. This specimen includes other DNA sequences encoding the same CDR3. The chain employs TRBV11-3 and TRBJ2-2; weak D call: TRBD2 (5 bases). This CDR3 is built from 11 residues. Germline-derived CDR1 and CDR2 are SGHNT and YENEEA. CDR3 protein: CASSLTGELFF. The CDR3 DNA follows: TGTGCCAGCAGCTTGACCGGGGAACTGTTTTTT.

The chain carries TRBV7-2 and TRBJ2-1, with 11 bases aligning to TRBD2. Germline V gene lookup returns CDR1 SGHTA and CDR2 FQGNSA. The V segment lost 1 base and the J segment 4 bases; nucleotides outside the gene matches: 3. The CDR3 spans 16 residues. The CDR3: CASSLVSSGGYNEQFF. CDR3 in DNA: TGTGCCAGCAGCTTAGTCTCTAGCGGGGGGTACAATGAGCAGTTCTTC. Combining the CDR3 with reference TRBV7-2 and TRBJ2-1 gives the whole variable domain GAGVSQSPSNKVTEKGKDVELRCDPISGHTALYWYRQSLGQGLEFLIYFQGNSAPDKSGLPSDRFSAERTGGSVSTLTIQRTQQEDSAVYLCASSLVSSGGYNEQFFGPGTRLTVL.

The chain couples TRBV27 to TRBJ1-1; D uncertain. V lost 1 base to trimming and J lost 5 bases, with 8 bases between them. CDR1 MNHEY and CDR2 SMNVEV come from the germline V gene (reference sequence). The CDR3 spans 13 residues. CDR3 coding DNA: TGTGCCAGCAGTTTATATTGGGGAACTGAAGCTTTCTTT. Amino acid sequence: CASSLYWGTEAFF.

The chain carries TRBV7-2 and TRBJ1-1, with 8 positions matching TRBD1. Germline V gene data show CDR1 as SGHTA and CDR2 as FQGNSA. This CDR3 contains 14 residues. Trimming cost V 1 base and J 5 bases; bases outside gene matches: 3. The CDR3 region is CASSLDRGRTEAFF. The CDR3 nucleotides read TGTGCCAGCAGCTTAGACAGGGGGAGGACTGAAGCTTTCTTT.

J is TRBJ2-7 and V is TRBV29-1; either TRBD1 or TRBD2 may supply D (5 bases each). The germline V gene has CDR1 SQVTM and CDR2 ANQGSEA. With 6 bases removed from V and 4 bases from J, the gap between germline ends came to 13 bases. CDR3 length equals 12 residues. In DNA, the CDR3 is TGCAGCGTGGGGGTGGGGTCGTACGAGCAGTACTTC. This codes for CSVGVGSYEQYF.